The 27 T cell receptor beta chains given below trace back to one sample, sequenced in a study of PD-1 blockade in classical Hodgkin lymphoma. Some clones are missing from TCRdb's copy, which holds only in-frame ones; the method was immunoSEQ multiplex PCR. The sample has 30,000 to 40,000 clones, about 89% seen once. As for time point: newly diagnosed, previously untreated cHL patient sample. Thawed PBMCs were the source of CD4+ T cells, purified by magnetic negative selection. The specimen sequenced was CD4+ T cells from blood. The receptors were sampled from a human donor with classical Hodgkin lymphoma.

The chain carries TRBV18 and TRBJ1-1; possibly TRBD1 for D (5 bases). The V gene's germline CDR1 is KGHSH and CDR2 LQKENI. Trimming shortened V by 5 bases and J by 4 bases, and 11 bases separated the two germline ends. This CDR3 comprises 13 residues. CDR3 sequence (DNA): TGTGCCAGCTCATCGGGGGGGGGCACTGAAGCTTTCTTT. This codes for CASSSGGGTEAFF.

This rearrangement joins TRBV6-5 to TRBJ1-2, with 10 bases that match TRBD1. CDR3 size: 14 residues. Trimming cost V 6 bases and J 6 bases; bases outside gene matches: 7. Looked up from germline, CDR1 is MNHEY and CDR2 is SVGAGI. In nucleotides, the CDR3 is TGTGCCAGCAGACCGGGACAGGGGAGGCATGGCTACACCTTC. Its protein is CASRPGQGRHGYTF.

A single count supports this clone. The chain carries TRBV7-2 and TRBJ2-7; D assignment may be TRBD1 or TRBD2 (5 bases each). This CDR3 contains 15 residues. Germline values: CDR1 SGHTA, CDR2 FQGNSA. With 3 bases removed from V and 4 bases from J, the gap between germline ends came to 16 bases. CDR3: CASSFLVGRWYEQYF. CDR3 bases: TGTGCCAGCAGCTTTTTAGTGGGACGGTGGTACGAGCAGTACTTC.

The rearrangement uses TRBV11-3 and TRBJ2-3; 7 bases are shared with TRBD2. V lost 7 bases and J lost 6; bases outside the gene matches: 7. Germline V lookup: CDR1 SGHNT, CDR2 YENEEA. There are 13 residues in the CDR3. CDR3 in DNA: TGTGCCAGCACCGAAAGCGGGGCGGATACGCAGTATTTT. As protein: CASTESGADTQYF. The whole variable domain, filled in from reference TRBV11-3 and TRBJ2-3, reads EAGVVQSPRYKIIEKKQPVAFWCNPISGHNTLYWYLQNLGQGPELLIRYENEEAVDDSQLPKDRFSAERLKGVDSTLKIQPAELGDSAVYLCASTESGADTQYFGPGTRLTVL.

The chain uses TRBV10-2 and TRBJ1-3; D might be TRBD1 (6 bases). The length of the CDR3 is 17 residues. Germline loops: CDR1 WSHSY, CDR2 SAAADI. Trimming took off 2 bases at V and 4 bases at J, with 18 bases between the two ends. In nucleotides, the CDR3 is TGCGCCAGCAGTGAGCCATTCGGGCAGGGGAGGGGAAACACCATATATTTT. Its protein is CASSEPFGQGRGNTIYF.

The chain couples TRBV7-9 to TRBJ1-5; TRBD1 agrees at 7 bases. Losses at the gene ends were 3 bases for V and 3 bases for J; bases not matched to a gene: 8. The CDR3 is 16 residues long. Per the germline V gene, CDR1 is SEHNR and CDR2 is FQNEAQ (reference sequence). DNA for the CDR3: TGTGCCAGCAGCTTCTACCGACAGGGAGCCAATCAGCCCCAGCATTTT. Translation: CASSFYRQGANQPQHF.

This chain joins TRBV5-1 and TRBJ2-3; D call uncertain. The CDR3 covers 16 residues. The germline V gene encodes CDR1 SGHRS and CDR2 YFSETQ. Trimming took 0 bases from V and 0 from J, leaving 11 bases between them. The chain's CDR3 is CASSLAAGTSTDTQYF. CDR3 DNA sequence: TGCGCCAGCAGCTTGGCGGCAGGAACTAGCACAGATACGCAGTATTTT. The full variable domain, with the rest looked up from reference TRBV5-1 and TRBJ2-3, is KAGVTQTPRYLIKTRGQQVTLSCSPISGHRSVSWYQQTPGQGLQFLFEYFSETQRNKGNFPGRFSGRQFSNSRSEMNVSTLELGDSALYLCASSLAAGTSTDTQYFGPGTRLTVL.

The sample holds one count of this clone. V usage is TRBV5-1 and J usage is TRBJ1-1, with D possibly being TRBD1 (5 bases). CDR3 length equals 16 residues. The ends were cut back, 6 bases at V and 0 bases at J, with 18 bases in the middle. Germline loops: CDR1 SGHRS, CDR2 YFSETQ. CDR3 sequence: CASKRGRQTMNTEAFF. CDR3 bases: TGCGCCAGCAAGCGGGGGAGACAGACTATGAACACTGAAGCTTTCTTT.

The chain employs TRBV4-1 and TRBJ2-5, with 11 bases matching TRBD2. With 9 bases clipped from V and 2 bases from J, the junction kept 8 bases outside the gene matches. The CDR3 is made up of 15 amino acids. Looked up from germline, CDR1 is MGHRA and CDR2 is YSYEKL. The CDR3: CASPPGTSGQETQYF. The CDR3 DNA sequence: TGCGCCAGTCCCCCCGGGACTAGCGGACAAGAGACCCAGTACTTC.

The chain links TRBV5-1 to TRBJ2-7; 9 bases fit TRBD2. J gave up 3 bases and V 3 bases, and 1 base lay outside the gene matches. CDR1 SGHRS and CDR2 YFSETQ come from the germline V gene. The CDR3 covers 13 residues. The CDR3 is CASSSTSGYEQYF. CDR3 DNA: TGCGCCAGCAGCTCGACTAGCGGCTACGAGCAGTACTTC.

Here the CDR3 reads CASSLVGAGAGYEQYF. The CDR3 DNA follows: TGTGCCAGCAGCTTAGTAGGAGCGGGGGCCGGATACGAGCAGTACTTC. The rearrangement uses TRBV7-2 and TRBJ2-7; 8 bases are shared with TRBD2. Germline assignment: CDR1 SGHTA and CDR2 FQGNSA. The CDR3 sequence is 16 residues long. V shed 1 base, J shed 4 bases, and the junction held 9 bases outside the gene matches.

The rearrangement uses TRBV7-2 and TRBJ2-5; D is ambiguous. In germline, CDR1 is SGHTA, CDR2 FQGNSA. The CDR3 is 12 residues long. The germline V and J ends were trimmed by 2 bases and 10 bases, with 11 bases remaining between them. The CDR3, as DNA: TGTGCCAGCAGCTTAATTGGAGTTATCCAGTACTTC. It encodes CASSLIGVIQYF.

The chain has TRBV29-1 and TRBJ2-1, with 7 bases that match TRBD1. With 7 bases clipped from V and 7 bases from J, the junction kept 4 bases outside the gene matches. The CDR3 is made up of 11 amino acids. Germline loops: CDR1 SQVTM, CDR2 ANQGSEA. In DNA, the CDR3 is TGCAGCGCCTCAGGGGGAAATGAGCAGTTCTTC. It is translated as CSASGGNEQFF.

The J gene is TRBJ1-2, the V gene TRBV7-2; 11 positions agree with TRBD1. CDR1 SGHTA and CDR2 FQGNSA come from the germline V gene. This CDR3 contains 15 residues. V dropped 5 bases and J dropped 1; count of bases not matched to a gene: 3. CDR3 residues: CASSPGTGGNYGYTF. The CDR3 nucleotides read TGTGCCAGCAGCCCCGGGACAGGGGGTAACTATGGCTACACCTTC.

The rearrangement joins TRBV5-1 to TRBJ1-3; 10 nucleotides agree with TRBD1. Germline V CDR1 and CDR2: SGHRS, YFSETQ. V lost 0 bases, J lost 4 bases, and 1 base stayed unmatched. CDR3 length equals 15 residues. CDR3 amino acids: CASSLATGGGNTIYF. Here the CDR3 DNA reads TGCGCCAGCAGCTTGGCGACAGGGGGCGGAAACACCATATATTTT.

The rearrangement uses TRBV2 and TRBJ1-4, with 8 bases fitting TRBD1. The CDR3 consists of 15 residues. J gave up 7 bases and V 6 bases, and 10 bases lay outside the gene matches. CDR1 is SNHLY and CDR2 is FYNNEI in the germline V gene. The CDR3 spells CASRTEAGGREKLFF. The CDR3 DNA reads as TGTGCCAGCAGGACGGAGGCAGGGGGCCGTGAAAAACTGTTTTTT. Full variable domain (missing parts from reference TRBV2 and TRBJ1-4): EPEVTQTPSHQVTQMGQEVILRCVPISNHLYFYWYRQILGQKVEFLVSFYNNEISEKSEIFDDQFSVERPDGSNFTLKIRSTKLEDSAMYFCASRTEAGGREKLFFGSGTQLSVL.

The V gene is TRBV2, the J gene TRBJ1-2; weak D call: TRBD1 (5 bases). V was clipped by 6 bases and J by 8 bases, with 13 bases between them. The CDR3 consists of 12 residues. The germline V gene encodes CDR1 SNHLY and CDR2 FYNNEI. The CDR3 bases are TGTGCCAGCAGGTTACAGGTTTCGGGCTACACCTTC. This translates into CASRLQVSGYTF.

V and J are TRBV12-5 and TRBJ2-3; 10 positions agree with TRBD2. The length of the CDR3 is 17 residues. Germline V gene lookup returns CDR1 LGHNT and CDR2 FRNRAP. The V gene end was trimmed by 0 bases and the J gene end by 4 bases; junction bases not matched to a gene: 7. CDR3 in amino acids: CASGLVAGLAGADTQYF. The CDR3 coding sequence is TGTGCTAGTGGTTTGGTAGCAGGCCTAGCGGGAGCAGATACGCAGTATTTT.

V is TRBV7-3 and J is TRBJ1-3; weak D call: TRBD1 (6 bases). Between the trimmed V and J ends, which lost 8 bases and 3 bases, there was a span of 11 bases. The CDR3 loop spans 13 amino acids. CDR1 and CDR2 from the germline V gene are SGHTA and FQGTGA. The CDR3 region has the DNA TGTGCCAGCTCCACAGGGAATGGAAACACCATATATTTT. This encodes CASSTGNGNTIYF.

The CDR3 DNA sequence: TGTGCCAGCAGTTTTAACAGGGGCGAGACTGAAGCTTTCTTT. Amino acid sequence: CASSFNRGETEAFF. The chain carries TRBV6-6 and TRBJ1-1, with 7 bases matching TRBD1. This CDR3 contains 14 residues. Germline values: CDR1 MNHNY, CDR2 SVGAGI (reference sequence). V was clipped by 4 bases and J by 5 bases; unmatched bases: 7.

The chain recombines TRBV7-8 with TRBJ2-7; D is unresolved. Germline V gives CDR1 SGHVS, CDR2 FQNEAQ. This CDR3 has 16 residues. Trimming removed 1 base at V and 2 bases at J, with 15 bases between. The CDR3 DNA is TGTGCCAGCAGCTTAGGGGGTCGGACGGACCCCTACGAGCAGTACTTC. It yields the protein CASSLGGRTDPYEQYF. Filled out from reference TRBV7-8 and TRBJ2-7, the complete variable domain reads GAGVSQSPRYKVAKRGQDVALRCDPISGHVSLFWYQQALGQGPEFLTYFQNEAQLDKSGLPSDRFFAERPEGSVSTLKIQRTQQEDSAVYLCASSLGGRTDPYEQYFGPGTRLTVT.

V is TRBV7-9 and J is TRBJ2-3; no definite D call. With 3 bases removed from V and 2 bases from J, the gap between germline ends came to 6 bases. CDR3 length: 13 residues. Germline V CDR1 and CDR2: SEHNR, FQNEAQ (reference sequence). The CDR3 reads CASSLGITDTQYF. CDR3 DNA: TGTGCCAGCAGCTTGGGTATCACAGATACGCAGTATTTT.

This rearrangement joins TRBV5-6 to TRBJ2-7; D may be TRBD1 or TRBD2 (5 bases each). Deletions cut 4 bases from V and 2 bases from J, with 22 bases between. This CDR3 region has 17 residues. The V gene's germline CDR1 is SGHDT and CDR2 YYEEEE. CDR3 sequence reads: CASSPVGGAKGAYEQYF. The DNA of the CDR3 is TGTGCCAGCAGCCCGGTTGGGGGAGCCAAAGGCGCCTACGAGCAGTACTTC.

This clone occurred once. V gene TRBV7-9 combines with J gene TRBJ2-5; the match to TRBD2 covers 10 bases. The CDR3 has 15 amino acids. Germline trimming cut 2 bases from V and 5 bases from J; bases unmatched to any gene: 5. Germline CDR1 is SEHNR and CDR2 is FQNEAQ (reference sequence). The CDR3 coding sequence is TGTGCCAGCAGCTTATTGGCTAGCGGGGGCGAGACCCAGTACTTC. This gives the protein CASSLLASGGETQYF. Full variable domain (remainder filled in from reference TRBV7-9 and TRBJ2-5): DTGVSQNPRHKITKRGQNVTFRCDPISEHNRLYWYRQTLGQGPEFLTYFQNEAQLEKSRLLSDRFSAERPKGSFSTLEIQRTEQGDSAMYLCASSLLASGGETQYFGPGTRLLVL.

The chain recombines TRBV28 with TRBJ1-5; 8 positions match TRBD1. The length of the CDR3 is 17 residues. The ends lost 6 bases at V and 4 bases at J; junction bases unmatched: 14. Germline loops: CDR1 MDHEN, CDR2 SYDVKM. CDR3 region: CASSLRTGRFQNQPQHF. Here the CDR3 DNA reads TGTGCCAGCAGCTTACGGACAGGGAGATTCCAGAATCAGCCCCAGCATTTT.

The CDR3, as DNA: TGTGCCAGCAGCTTCCGACTGAACCAAGAGACCCAGTACTTC. This sequence encodes CASSFRLNQETQYF. V usage is TRBV5-4 and J usage is TRBJ2-5; D ambiguous. From germline, CDR1 is SGHNT and CDR2 YYREEE (reference sequence). The ends were cut back, 2 bases at V and 0 bases at J, with 8 bases in the middle. This CDR3 region has 14 residues.

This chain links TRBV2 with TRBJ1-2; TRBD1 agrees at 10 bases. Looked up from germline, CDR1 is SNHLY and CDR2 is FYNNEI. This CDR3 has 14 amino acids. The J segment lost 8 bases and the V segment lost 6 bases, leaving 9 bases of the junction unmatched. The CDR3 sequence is CASRDSGTGEGYTF. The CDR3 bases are TGTGCCAGCAGGGATTCCGGGACAGGGGAAGGCTACACCTTC.